The T cell receptor beta chain described here comes from a study of beta chain features in type 1 diabetes. Study-wide findings and caveats: VDJ junctions from type 1 diabetes patients carried fewer insertions and larger deletions.

This clone was detected only a few times. Antigen specificity is unknown. The authors reverse transcribed all of the isolated RNA, so sequencing captured expressed TCRB transcripts. Naive, central memory and regulatory T cell samples came to a mean of approximately 3.6 million reads. Measured with immunoSEQ multiplex PCR; TCRdb has only the in-frame clones, and not every one. The profile covers under 300,000 clones, with 8% appearing a single time and more than 1% taken by the ten largest. Trimming took 0 bases from V and 6 from J, leaving 3 bases between them. This CDR3 is built from 13 residues. Germline CDR1 and CDR2: LGHNA and YSLEER.

The rearrangement uses TRBV4-3 and TRBJ1-6; D gene uncertain. The receptor comes from a woman aged 18-29 years in good health. The sequenced sample was central memory CD4+ T cells from blood. CDR3 sequence reads: CASSQDPNSPLHF. CDR3 nucleotide sequence: TGCGCCAGCAGCCAAGATCCTAATTCACCCCTCCACTTT.